A selection of T cell receptor beta chains follows, all from one sample in a study of blood T cell repertoires in COVID-19. Profiling relied on immunoSEQ multiplex PCR, and the TCRdb table lists in-frame clones only, not all of them. The table lists more than 120,000 clones, about 87% of them singletons. The source material was peripheral blood. Receptor source: a human donor in a cohort sampled during active COVID-19. Both conserved end residues are part of each CDR3. Fields, in order: clone size, J gene, V gene, D gene, CDR3 DNA, CDR3 protein. The D gene is left open where the match is weak. Clone size is not always given. Where it is, it says once, few, many or a class for expanded clones.

abundance: NA; j_gene: TRBJ1-4; v_gene: TRBV11-2; d_gene: TRBD1; CDR3nt: TGTGCCAGCAGCTTGCCCCGACAGGGGGCGCACGAAAAACTGTTTTTT; CDR3aa: CASSLPRQGAHEKLFF
abundance: NA; j_gene: TRBJ2-3; v_gene: TRBV15; d_gene: TRBD2; CDR3nt: TGTGCCACCAGCAGGGGACTAGTGGGCACAGATACGCAGTATTTT; CDR3aa: CATSRGLVGTDTQYF
abundance: NA; j_gene: TRBJ1-6; v_gene: TRBV4-1; d_gene: NA; CDR3nt: TGCGCCAGCAGCCAAGATCCCCCGGGAGAGGGCTCACCCCTCCACTTT; CDR3aa: CASSQDPPGEGSPLHF
abundance: NA; j_gene: TRBJ2-5; v_gene: TRBV18; d_gene: NA; CDR3nt: TGTGCCAGCTCACCATATATTCTCTATTCCTCACAAGAGACCCAGTACTTC; CDR3aa: CASSPYILYSSQETQYF
abundance: NA; j_gene: TRBJ1-1; v_gene: TRBV11-1; d_gene: NA; CDR3nt: TGTGCCAGCAGCCCCTTGCGGACAACAAGCACTGAAGCTTTCTTT; CDR3aa: CASSPLRTTSTEAFF
abundance: NA; j_gene: TRBJ1-1; v_gene: TRBV6-6; d_gene: NA; CDR3nt: TGTGCCAGCAGTTTGGACTTGAGGCAAGAAGCTTTCTTT; CDR3aa: CASSLDLRQEAFF
abundance: NA; j_gene: TRBJ1-2; v_gene: TRBV30; d_gene: NA; CDR3nt: TGTGCCTGGAGTGCGACGGACACCCTCTCTGACGACTACACCTTC; CDR3aa: CAWSATDTLSDDYTF
abundance: NA; j_gene: TRBJ2-5; v_gene: TRBV25-1; d_gene: NA; CDR3nt: TGTGCCAGCAGTGATCGGGGGAGGCAAAGAGAGACCCAGTACTTC; CDR3aa: CASSDRGRQRETQYF
abundance: NA; j_gene: TRBJ2-3; v_gene: TRBV7-3; d_gene: TRBD2; CDR3nt: TGTGCCAGCAGCGCCTCATTAGCGGGGTACCAGTATTTT; CDR3aa: CASSASLAGYQYF
abundance: NA; j_gene: TRBJ1-6; v_gene: TRBV7-9; d_gene: TRBD1; CDR3nt: TGTGCCAGCAGCACACGAGCCGGGACAGGGCGATCACCCCTCCACTTT; CDR3aa: CASSTRAGTGRSPLHF
abundance: NA; j_gene: TRBJ2-7; v_gene: TRBV10-3; d_gene: NA; CDR3nt: TGTGCCATCAGGCGGGACAGCGGTTCCTACGAGCAGTACTTC; CDR3aa: CAIRRDSGSYEQYF
abundance: NA; j_gene: TRBJ1-3; v_gene: TRBV7-2; d_gene: NA; CDR3nt: TGTGCCAGCAGCTTGGTAGCAGGGACTGGAAACACCATATATTTT; CDR3aa: CASSLVAGTGNTIYF
abundance: many; j_gene: TRBJ2-3; v_gene: TRBV10-3; d_gene: NA; CDR3nt: TGTGCCATCAGTGAATCTTACGGGGGAAGCACAGATACGCAGTATTTT; CDR3aa: CAISESYGGSTDTQYF
abundance: NA; j_gene: TRBJ1-1; v_gene: TRBV9; d_gene: TRBD1; CDR3nt: TGTGCCAGCAGCGCCGGGACAGGGGTGACTGAAGCTTTCTTT; CDR3aa: CASSAGTGVTEAFF
abundance: NA; j_gene: TRBJ2-3; v_gene: TRBV18; d_gene: TRBD2; CDR3nt: TGTGCCAGCTCGCCGAGCGGGGGGGACACAGATACGCAGTATTTT; CDR3aa: CASSPSGGDTDTQYF
abundance: NA; j_gene: TRBJ2-7; v_gene: TRBV5-4; d_gene: NA; CDR3nt: TGTGCCAGCAGCTTCTTGGGGGCCGTTCACGAGCAGTACTTC; CDR3aa: CASSFLGAVHEQYF
abundance: NA; j_gene: TRBJ2-3; v_gene: TRBV3-1/TRBV3-2; d_gene: NA; CDR3nt: TGTGCCAGCAGCCTAAGCGGAAGCACAGATACGCAGTATTTT; CDR3aa: CASSLSGSTDTQYF
abundance: NA; j_gene: TRBJ2-1; v_gene: TRBV4-1; d_gene: NA; CDR3nt: TGCGCCAGCAGCCAAGGCCCGGGTGAGAATGAGCAGTTCTTC; CDR3aa: CASSQGPGENEQFF
abundance: NA; j_gene: TRBJ1-4; v_gene: TRBV4-1; d_gene: TRBD1; CDR3nt: TGCGCCAGCAGCCAAGATGGGACAGGTAGTGGCGAAAAACTGTTTTTT; CDR3aa: CASSQDGTGSGEKLFF
abundance: once; j_gene: TRBJ1-1; v_gene: TRBV19; d_gene: TRBD1; CDR3nt: TGTGCCAGTAGTATTGGGGACAGAACGAACACTGAAGCTTTCTTT; CDR3aa: CASSIGDRTNTEAFF
abundance: NA; j_gene: TRBJ2-3; v_gene: TRBV29-1; d_gene: TRBD1; CDR3nt: TGCAGCGTCGCAACAGGGGCTAGCACAGATACGCAGTATTTT; CDR3aa: CSVATGASTDTQYF
abundance: NA; j_gene: TRBJ1-1; v_gene: TRBV3-1/TRBV3-2; d_gene: NA; CDR3nt: TGTGCCAGCAGCCAAGGGGACACGAGGAACACTGAAGCTTTCTTT; CDR3aa: CASSQGDTRNTEAFF
abundance: NA; j_gene: TRBJ2-5; v_gene: TRBV11-3; d_gene: NA; CDR3nt: TGTGCCAGCAGCCGGGACACTACCCGTCAAGAGACCCAGTACTTC; CDR3aa: CASSRDTTRQETQYF
abundance: NA; j_gene: TRBJ1-4; v_gene: TRBV10-3; d_gene: NA; CDR3nt: TGTGCCATCAGTGATAGGGGTGAAAAACTGTTTTTT; CDR3aa: CAISDRGEKLFF
abundance: NA; j_gene: TRBJ2-2; v_gene: TRBV13; d_gene: TRBD2; CDR3nt: TGTGCCAGCAGCTTAAGGACTAGTAGAACCGGGGAGCTGTTTTTT; CDR3aa: CASSLRTSRTGELFF
abundance: NA; j_gene: TRBJ2-1; v_gene: TRBV7-9; d_gene: TRBD2; CDR3nt: TGTGCCAGCAGCTCCCGGGCCGCGCGGGGGGGCAGCGGTGAGCAGTTCTTC; CDR3aa: CASSSRAARGGSGEQFF
abundance: NA; j_gene: TRBJ2-3; v_gene: TRBV13; d_gene: TRBD1; CDR3nt: TGTGCCAGCAGCCGTAGGACAGGGCGGTTTGTCCGCTTCACAGATACGCAGTATTTT; CDR3aa: CASSRRTGRFVRFTDTQYF
abundance: NA; j_gene: TRBJ1-4; v_gene: TRBV28; d_gene: NA; CDR3nt: TGTGCCAGCGCGCCCGCCAGGGGTTGGGCTAATGAAAAACTGTTTTTT; CDR3aa: CASAPARGWANEKLFF
abundance: NA; j_gene: TRBJ1-3; v_gene: TRBV19; d_gene: TRBD1; CDR3nt: TGTGCCAGTAGTGTCACAGGGGGCCTCTCTGGAAACACCATATATTTT; CDR3aa: CASSVTGGLSGNTIYF
abundance: NA; j_gene: TRBJ2-3; v_gene: TRBV7-3; d_gene: TRBD2; CDR3nt: TGTGCCAGCAGCTCGGGGGGGAGCAGCACAGATACGCAGTATTTT; CDR3aa: CASSSGGSSTDTQYF
abundance: NA; j_gene: TRBJ2-3; v_gene: TRBV7-2; d_gene: TRBD2; CDR3nt: TGTGCCAGCAGCTTAGCGGCGCGGGGGGCTAGCACAGATACGCAGTATTTT; CDR3aa: CASSLAARGASTDTQYF
abundance: NA; j_gene: TRBJ1-5; v_gene: TRBV27; d_gene: TRBD1; CDR3nt: TGTGCCAGCAGACCCGGGACAGGGCGTTACTATAGCAATCAGCCCCAGCATTTT; CDR3aa: CASRPGTGRYYSNQPQHF
abundance: NA; j_gene: TRBJ2-5; v_gene: TRBV9; d_gene: NA; CDR3nt: TGTGCCAGCGGCACGACTGGGGAGACCCAGTACTTC; CDR3aa: CASGTTGETQYF
abundance: NA; j_gene: TRBJ2-5; v_gene: TRBV10-1; d_gene: NA; CDR3nt: TGCGCTTCGAGGGCTACCCCCGCCCCCTCGGAGACCCAGTACTTC; CDR3aa: CASRATPAPSETQYF
abundance: NA; j_gene: TRBJ1-3; v_gene: TRBV4-1; d_gene: NA; CDR3nt: TGCGCCAGCAGCCAAGATTGGCGGGGCCACACCATATATTTT; CDR3aa: CASSQDWRGHTIYF
abundance: NA; j_gene: TRBJ2-3; v_gene: TRBV20-1; d_gene: NA; CDR3nt: TGCAGTGCTAGAGATAGAAATACGCAGTATTTT; CDR3aa: CSARDRNTQYF
abundance: NA; j_gene: TRBJ1-4; v_gene: TRBV15; d_gene: NA; CDR3nt: TGTGCCACCAGCACCCCTAGGCGGGAAAAACTGTTTTTT; CDR3aa: CATSTPRREKLFF
abundance: NA; j_gene: TRBJ1-2; v_gene: TRBV18; d_gene: NA; CDR3nt: TGTGCCAGCTCCCCCACGCGGGACGGAGGGGGCTACACCTTC; CDR3aa: CASSPTRDGGGYTF
abundance: NA; j_gene: TRBJ1-5; v_gene: TRBV18; d_gene: TRBD1; CDR3nt: TGTGCCAGCTCACCAGGGACAGGGGGTAATCAGCCCCAGCATTTT; CDR3aa: CASSPGTGGNQPQHF
abundance: NA; j_gene: TRBJ2-1; v_gene: TRBV6-2/TRBV6-3; d_gene: TRBD2; CDR3nt: TGTGCCAGCAGCCGTACCTTAGCGGGGGAGGCCTACAATGAGCAGTTCTTC; CDR3aa: CASSRTLAGEAYNEQFF
abundance: NA; j_gene: TRBJ1-2; v_gene: TRBV2; d_gene: NA; CDR3nt: TGTGCCAGCAGTGTTGGGGGCAGTAACTATGGCTACACCTTC; CDR3aa: CASSVGGSNYGYTF
abundance: NA; j_gene: TRBJ1-5; v_gene: TRBV6-6; d_gene: NA; CDR3nt: TGTGCCAGCAGTTACGACGGGGGCAATCAGCCCCAGCATTTT; CDR3aa: CASSYDGGNQPQHF
abundance: NA; j_gene: TRBJ1-1; v_gene: TRBV27; d_gene: NA; CDR3nt: TGTGCCAGCAGTTTCGGACAGCCCCGTGAAGCTTTCTTT; CDR3aa: CASSFGQPREAFF